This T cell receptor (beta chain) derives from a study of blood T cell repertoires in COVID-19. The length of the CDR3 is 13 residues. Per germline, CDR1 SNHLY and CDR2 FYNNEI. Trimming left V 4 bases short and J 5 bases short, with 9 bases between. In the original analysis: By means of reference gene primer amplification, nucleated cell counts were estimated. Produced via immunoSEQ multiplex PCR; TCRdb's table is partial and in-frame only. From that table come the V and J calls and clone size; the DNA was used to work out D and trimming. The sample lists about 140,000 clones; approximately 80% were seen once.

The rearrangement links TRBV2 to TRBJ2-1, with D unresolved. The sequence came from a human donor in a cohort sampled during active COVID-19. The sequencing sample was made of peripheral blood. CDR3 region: CASSGGPHNEQFF. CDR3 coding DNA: TGTGCCAGCAGTGGAGGCCCTCACAATGAGCAGTTCTTC.